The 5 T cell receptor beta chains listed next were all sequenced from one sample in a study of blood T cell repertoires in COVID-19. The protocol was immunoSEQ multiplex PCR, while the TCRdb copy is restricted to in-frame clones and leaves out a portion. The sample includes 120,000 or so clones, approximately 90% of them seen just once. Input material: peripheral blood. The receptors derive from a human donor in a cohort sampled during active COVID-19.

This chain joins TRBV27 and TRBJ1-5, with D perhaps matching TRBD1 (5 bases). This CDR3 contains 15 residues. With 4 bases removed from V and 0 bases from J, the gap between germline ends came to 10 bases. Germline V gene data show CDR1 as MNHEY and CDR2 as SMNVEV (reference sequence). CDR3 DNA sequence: TGTGCCAGCAGTTCGACAGATTTTAGCAATCAGCCCCAGCATTTT. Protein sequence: CASSSTDFSNQPQHF.

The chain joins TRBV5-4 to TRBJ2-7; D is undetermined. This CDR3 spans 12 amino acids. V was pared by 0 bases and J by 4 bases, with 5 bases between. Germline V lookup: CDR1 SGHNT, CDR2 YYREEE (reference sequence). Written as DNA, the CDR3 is TGTGCCAGCAGCTTGGGAGGTTACGAGCAGTACTTC. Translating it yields CASSLGGYEQYF. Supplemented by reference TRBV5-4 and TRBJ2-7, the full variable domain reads ETGVTQSPTHLIKTRGQQVTLRCSSQSGHNTVSWYQQALGQGPQFIFQYYREEENGRGNFPPRFSGLQFPNYSSELNVNALELDDSALYLCASSLGGYEQYFGPGTRLTVT.

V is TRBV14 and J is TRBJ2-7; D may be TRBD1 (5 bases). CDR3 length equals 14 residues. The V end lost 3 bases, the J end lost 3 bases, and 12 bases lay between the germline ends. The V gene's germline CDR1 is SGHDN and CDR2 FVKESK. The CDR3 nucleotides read TGTGCCAGCAGCCACAGAACAGGCTTCTACGAGCAGTACTTC. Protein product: CASSHRTGFYEQYF.

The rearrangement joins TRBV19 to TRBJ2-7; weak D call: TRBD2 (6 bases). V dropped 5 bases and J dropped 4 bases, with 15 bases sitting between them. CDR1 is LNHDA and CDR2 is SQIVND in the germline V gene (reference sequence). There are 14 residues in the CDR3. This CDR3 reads CASSYTGLQYEQYF. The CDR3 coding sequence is TGTGCCAGTAGTTATACGGGACTTCAGTACGAGCAGTACTTC.

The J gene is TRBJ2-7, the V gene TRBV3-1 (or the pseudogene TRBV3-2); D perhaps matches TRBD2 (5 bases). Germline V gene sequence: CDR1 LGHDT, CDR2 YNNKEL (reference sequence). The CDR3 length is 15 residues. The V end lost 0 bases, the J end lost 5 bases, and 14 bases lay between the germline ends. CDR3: CASSQDFGESHEQYF. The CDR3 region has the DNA TGTGCCAGCAGCCAAGATTTCGGGGAGTCCCACGAGCAGTACTTC.